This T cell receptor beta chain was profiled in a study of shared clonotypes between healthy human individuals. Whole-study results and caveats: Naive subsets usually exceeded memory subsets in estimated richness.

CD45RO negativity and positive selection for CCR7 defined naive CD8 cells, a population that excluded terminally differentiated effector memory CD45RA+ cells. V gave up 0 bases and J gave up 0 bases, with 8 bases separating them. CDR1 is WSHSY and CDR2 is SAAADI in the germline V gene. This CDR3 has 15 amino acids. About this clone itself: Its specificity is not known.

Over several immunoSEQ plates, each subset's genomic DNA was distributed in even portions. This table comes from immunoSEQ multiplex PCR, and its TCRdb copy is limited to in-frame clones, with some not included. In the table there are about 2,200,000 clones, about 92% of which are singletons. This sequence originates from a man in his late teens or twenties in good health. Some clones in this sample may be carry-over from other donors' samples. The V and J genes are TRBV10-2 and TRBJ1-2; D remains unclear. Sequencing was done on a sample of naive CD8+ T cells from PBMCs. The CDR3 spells CASSESLRANYGYTF. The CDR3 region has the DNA TGCGCCAGCAGTGAGTCCTTAAGGGCTAACTATGGCTACACCTTC.